This is a list of T cell receptor beta chains from one sample in a study of cytomegalovirus exposure and HLA in healthy donors. Libraries were prepared by immunoSEQ multiplex PCR; TCRdb keeps only in-frame clonotypes and omits some of them. The sample has roughly 130,000 clones; roughly 90% are singletons. Sequenced: PBMCs. The receptors come from a man in his thirties or forties in good health and CMV-seronegative. The conserved cysteine and the conserved F or W are not part of the CDR3 here. For some rows the clone size is stated as once, few or many, or as a class when expanded; others skip it.

>TRBV6-1|NA|NA
ASNSGQGADEQY
>TRBV19|NA|TRBJ2-2
ASNTGNPGELF
>TRBV10-2|NA|TRBJ1-2
ASSGDRAYGYT
>TRBV7-9|NA|TRBJ2-3
ASSPYRTQDTQY
>TRBV6-5|few|TRBJ2-3
ASSRTTSTDTQY
>TRBV5-1|few|TRBJ1-2
ASSLSGGGYT
>TRBV7-6|NA|TRBJ2-7
ASSDHNGGGSEQY
>TRBV5-1|NA|TRBJ2-5
ASSSGTGVVETQY
>TRBV5-1|NA|TRBJ1-4
ASSSRAQGEKLF
>TRBV7-9|few|TRBJ2-7
ASSPGTGTSYEQY
>TRBV7-2|NA|TRBJ2-5
ASSLLAGSETQY
>TRBV5-6|NA|TRBJ2-3
ASSYLAGDGTDTQY
>TRBV7-9|NA|TRBJ2-7
ASSLAGGVPHPYEQY
>TRBV7-7|NA|TRBJ1-3
ASSLLGQGGNTIY
>TRBV11-2|NA|TRBJ2-2
ASSPPSGVYWTGELF
>TRBV10-2|NA|TRBJ2-5
ASSDSTEETQY
>TRBV6-5|NA|TRBJ1-2
ASSQGFNNYGYT
>TRBV29-1|NA|TRBJ2-7
SVEGAGRDRATYEQY
>TRBV7-9|few|TRBJ1-4
ASSLDRATNEKLF
>TRBV6-4|NA|TRBJ2-1
ASSEANTNEQF
>TRBV2|NA|TRBJ2-5
ASSETGGRETQY
>TRBV29-1|NA|TRBJ2-7
SVAGGQGSYEQY
>TRBV6-5|NA|TRBJ1-1
ASSQTMNTEAF
>TRBV11-3|once|TRBJ2-7
ASSLGTGVNYEQY
>TRBV6-1|NA|TRBJ2-5
ASSERAQY
>TRBV9|NA|TRBJ2-1
ASSATSGREQF
>TRBV25-1|NA|TRBJ1-3
ASSESPLGNTIY
>TRBV6-5|NA|TRBJ2-1
ASSPLAGVYNEQF
>TRBV15|NA|TRBJ1-2
ATSRDLQGNYT
>TRBV6-4|few|TRBJ2-2
ASSVSLTGELF
>TRBV6-5|NA|TRBJ1-2
ASSRGQGYGYT
>TRBV11-2|NA|TRBJ2-7
ASSPRQGSEQY
>TRBV5-6|NA|TRBJ1-1
ASSALRRDTEAF
>TRBV18|NA|TRBJ1-4
ASSPAYGGATNEKLF
>TRBV4-1|NA|TRBJ2-5
ASSQEGFQETQY
>TRBV7-9|NA|TRBJ1-4
ASTKTGVLQEKLF
>TRBV6-5|NA|TRBJ2-7
ASSYPGQGEYEQY